The 10 T cell receptor beta chains below come from one sample, sequenced in a study of T cells in Graves' hyperthyroidism and ophthalmopathy. Amplification of TCR beta CDR3 regions used RNA as the template. The HTBI primer set drove a first-round RT-PCR of the TCR CDR3. TCRdb reprocessed the multiplex PCR reads with MiXCR, giving one entry per CDR3 protein. The sample records a few hundred thousand distinct CDR3 sequences, roughly 14% being singletons. Sequences were obtained from blood. The receptors were sampled from a woman in her twenties or thirties with Graves' hyperthyroidism.

This clonotype was counted at least ten times. The genes are TRBV7-2 and TRBJ2-7, with a possible D match to TRBD2 (6 bases). Germline lookup yields CDR1 SGHTA and CDR2 FQGNSA. V was trimmed by 5 bases and J by 6 bases, leaving 26 bases between them. CDR3 length: 17 residues. The CDR3 reads CASSQTMARGFQSEQYF. CDR3 coding DNA: TGTGCCAGCAGCCAAACCATGGCCCGGGGGTTTCAAAGCGAGCAGTACTTC.

This clonotype was counted at least ten times. The CDR3 DNA reads TGTGCCATCAGTGACCCCCCCCCCGGGACCCAATACGAGCAGTACTTC. It is translated as CAISDPPPGTQYEQYF. V and J are TRBV10-3 and TRBJ2-7; TRBD1 or TRBD2 may be the D gene (5 bases each). The ends were cut back, 3 bases at V and 4 bases at J, with 19 bases in the middle. Germline V gives CDR1 ENHRY, CDR2 SYGVKD. CDR3 length: 16 amino acids.

This clonotype was detected a few times. The J gene is TRBJ2-2, the V gene TRBV5-4, with 13 bases identical to TRBD2. CDR1 and CDR2 from the germline V gene are SGHNT and YYREEE (reference sequence). Unmatched junction bases numbered 5, after V lost 4 bases and J lost 2 bases. The CDR3 totals 17 residues. The CDR3 sequence: CASSPPGLAGNTGELFF. The CDR3 DNA is TGTGCCAGCAGCCCTCCGGGACTAGCGGGAAACACCGGGGAGCTGTTTTTT.

This clonotype was detected many times. The V gene is TRBV7-2, the J gene TRBJ2-4; D is perhaps TRBD2 (5 bases). The CDR3 is 14 amino acids. V was clipped by 1 base and J by 6 bases, with 10 bases between them. In germline, CDR1 is SGHTA, CDR2 FQGNSA. CDR3: CASSLGPGGNIQYF. CDR3 DNA: TGTGCCAGCAGCTTAGGACCCGGAGGAAACATTCAGTACTTC.

The V call is TRBV18, the J call TRBJ2-4; D is undetermined. From germline, CDR1 is KGHSH and CDR2 LQKENI. Trimming left V 2 bases short and J 0 bases short, with 8 bases between. This CDR3 region has 15 residues. DNA of the CDR3: TGTGCCAGCTCACCAGGGCGATTAGCCAAAAACATTCAGTACTTC. Translation gives CASSPGRLAKNIQYF.

This clonotype appeared many times. This rearrangement joins TRBV10-3 to TRBJ1-2; no firm D call. CDR3 length equals 14 residues. The germline gives CDR1 ENHRY, CDR2 SYGVKD. V lost 7 bases to trimming and J lost 4 bases, with 16 bases between them. The chain's CDR3 is CAITEGESFYGYTF. CDR3 nucleotide sequence: TGTGCCATCACGGAGGGTGAAAGCTTCTATGGCTACACCTTC.

This clonotype was detected ten times or more. Here the CDR3 reads CSARIQGAGNTIYF. The CDR3 DNA is TGCAGTGCTAGAATCCAGGGTGCAGGAAACACCATATATTTT. V usage is TRBV20-1 and J usage is TRBJ1-3; perhaps TRBD1 as D (5 bases). Germline V gene data show CDR1 as DFQATT and CDR2 as SNEGSKA (reference sequence). Trimming pared 2 bases from V and 4 bases from J, leaving 12 bases between. This CDR3 contains 14 residues.

This chain links TRBV29-1 with TRBJ2-2; D gene ambiguous. This CDR3 is built from 12 residues. CDR1 is SQVTM, CDR2 ANQGSEA, per germline. V lost 2 bases to trimming and J lost 6 bases, with 7 bases between them. The CDR3 is CSVEYTPGELFF. The CDR3 bases are TGCAGCGTTGAATACACTCCCGGGGAGCTGTTTTTT.

A few counts support this clonotype. This chain joins TRBV7-2 and TRBJ2-4; tentatively, D is TRBD2 (5 bases). Germline lookup yields CDR1 SGHTA and CDR2 FQGNSA. This CDR3 spans 14 amino acids. The V end lost 1 base, the J end lost 12 bases, and 16 bases lay between the germline ends. The CDR3 nucleotides are TGTGCCAGCAGCTTAGTGGCTAGCCCCGAAACTCAGTACTTC. It is translated as CASSLVASPETQYF.

This clonotype was recorded at least ten times. J is TRBJ1-1 and V is TRBV18, with D possibly being TRBD1 (5 bases). The CDR3 is made up of 13 amino acids. Germline assignment: CDR1 KGHSH and CDR2 LQKENI. Trimming took off 7 bases at V and 0 bases at J, with 9 bases between the two ends. The DNA of the CDR3 is TGTGCCAGCTACAGGCAATTGAACACTGAAGCTTTCTTT. Translating gives CASYRQLNTEAFF. Full variable domain (rest looked up from reference TRBV18 and TRBJ1-1): NAGVMQNPRHLVRRRGQEARLRCSPMKGHSHVYWYRQLPEEGLKFMVYLQKENIIDESGMPKERFSAEFPKEGPSILRIQQVVRGDSAAYFCASYRQLNTEAFFGQGTRLTVV.